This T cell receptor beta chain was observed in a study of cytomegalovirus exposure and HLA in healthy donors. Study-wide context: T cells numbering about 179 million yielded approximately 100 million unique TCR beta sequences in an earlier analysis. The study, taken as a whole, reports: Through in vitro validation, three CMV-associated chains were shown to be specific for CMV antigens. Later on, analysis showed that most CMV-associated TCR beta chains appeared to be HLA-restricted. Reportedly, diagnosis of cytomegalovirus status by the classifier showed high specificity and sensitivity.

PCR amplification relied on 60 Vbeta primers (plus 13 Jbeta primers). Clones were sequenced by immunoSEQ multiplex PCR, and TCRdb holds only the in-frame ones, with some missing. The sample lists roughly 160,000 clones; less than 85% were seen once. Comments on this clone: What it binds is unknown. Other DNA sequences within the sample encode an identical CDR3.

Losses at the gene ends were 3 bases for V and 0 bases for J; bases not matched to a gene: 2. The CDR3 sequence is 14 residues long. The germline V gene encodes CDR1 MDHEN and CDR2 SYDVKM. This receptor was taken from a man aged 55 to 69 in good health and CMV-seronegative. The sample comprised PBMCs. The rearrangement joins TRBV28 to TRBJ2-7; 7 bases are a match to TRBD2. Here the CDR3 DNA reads TGTGCCAGCAGTTTTGGCGGGAGCTCCTACGAGCAGTACTTC. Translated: CASSFGGSSYEQYF.